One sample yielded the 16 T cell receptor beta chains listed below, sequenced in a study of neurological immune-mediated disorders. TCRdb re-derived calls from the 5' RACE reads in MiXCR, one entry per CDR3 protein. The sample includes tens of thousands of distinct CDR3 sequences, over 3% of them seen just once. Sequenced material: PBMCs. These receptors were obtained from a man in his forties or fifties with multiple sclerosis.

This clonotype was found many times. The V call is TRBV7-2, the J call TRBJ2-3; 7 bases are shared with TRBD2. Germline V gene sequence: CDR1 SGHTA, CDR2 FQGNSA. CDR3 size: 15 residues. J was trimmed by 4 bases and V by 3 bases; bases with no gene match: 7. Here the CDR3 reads CASSFPGREADTQYF. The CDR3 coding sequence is TGTGCCAGCAGCTTTCCGGGTCGGGAGGCAGATACGCAGTATTTT.

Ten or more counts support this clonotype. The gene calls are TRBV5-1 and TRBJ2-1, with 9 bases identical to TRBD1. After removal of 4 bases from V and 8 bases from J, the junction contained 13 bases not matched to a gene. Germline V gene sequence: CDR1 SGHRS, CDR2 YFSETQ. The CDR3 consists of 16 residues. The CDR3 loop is CASSTGTGLTMDEQFF. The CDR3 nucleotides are TGCGCCAGCAGCACCGGGACAGGGTTGACAATGGATGAGCAGTTCTTC.

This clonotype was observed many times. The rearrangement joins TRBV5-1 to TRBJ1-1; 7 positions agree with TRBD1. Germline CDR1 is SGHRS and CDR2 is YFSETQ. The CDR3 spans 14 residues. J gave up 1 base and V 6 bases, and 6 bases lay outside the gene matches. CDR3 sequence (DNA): TGCGCCAGCACGCGGGGGACAGCGAACACTGAAGCTTTCTTT. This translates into CASTRGTANTEAFF.

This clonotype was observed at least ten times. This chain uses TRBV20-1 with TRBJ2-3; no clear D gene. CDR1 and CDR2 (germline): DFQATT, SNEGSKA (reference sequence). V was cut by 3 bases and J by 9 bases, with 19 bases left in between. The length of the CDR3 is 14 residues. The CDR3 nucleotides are TGCAGTGCTAGTTATCTCCCCGAACCTATGACGCAGTATTTT. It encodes CSASYLPEPMTQYF.

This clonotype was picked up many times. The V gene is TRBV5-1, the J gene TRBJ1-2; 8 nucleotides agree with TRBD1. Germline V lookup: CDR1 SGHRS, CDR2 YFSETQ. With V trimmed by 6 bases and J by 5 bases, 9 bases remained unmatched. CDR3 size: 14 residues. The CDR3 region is CASTVDRGNYGYTF. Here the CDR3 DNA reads TGCGCCAGCACTGTTGACAGGGGCAATTATGGCTACACCTTC.

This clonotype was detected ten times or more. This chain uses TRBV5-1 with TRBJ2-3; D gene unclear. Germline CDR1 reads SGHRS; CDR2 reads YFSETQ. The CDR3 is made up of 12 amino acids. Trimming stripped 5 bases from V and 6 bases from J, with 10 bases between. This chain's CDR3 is CASSPEYDTQYF. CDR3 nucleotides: TGCGCCAGCAGTCCCGAATACGATACGCAGTATTTT.

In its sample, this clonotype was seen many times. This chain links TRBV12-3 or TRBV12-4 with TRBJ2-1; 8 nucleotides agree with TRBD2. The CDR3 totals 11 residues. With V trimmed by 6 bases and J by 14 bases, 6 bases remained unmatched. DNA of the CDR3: TGTGCCAGCAGGGAGGGACTAGGGGAGTTCTTC. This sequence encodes CASREGLGEFF.

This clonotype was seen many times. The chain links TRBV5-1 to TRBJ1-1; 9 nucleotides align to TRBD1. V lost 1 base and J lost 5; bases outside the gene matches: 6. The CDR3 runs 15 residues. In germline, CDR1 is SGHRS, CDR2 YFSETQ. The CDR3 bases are TGCGCCAGCAGCTTGCGTGGACAGGGGCGTACTGAAGCTTTCTTT. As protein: CASSLRGQGRTEAFF.

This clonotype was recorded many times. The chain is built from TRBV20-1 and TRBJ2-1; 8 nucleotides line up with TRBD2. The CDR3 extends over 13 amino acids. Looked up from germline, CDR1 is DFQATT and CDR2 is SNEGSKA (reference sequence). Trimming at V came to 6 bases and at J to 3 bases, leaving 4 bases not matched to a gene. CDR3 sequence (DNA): TGCAGTGCAACTAGCGGTGACTACAATGAGCAGTTCTTC. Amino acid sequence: CSATSGDYNEQFF.

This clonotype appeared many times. The CDR3 DNA sequence: TGTGCCAGCAGCCGCGGGCTGACTGAAGCTTTCTTT. It specifies CASSRGLTEAFF. The gene calls are TRBV7-9 and TRBJ1-1; D is unresolved. Trimming took off 5 bases at V and 5 bases at J, with 9 bases between the two ends. The length of the CDR3 is 12 residues. CDR1 is SEHNR and CDR2 is FQNEAQ in the germline V gene (reference sequence).

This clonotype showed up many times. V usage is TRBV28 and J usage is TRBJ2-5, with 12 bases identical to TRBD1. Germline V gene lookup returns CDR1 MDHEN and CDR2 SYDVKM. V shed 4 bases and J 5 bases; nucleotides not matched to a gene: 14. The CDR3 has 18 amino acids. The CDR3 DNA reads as TGTGCCAGCAGTTCCCCTTATGTCCCGGGACAGGGGGCCGAGACCCAGTACTTC. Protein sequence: CASSSPYVPGQGAETQYF.

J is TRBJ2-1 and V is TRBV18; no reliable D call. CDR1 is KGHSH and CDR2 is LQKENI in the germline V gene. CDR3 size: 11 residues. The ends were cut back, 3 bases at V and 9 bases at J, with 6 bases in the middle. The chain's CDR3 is CASSPKTEQFF. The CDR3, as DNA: TGTGCCAGCTCACCGAAAACTGAGCAGTTCTTC.

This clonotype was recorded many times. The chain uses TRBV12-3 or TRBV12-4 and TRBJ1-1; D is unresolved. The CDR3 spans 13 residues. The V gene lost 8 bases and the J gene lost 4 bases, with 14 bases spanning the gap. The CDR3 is CASSQTALTEAFF. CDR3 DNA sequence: TGTGCCAGCTCACAAACAGCTCTCACTGAAGCTTTCTTT.

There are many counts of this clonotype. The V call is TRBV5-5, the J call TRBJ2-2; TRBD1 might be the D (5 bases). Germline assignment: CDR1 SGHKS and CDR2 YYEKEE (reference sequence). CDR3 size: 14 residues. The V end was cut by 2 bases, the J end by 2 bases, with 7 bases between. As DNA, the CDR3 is TGTGCCAGCAGCTTAGACAGAAACACCGGGGAGCTGTTTTTT. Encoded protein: CASSLDRNTGELFF.

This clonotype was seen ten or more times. The CDR3 coding sequence is TGCAGTCTTGGTCCCGACCTATACGAGCAGTACTTC. It encodes CSLGPDLYEQYF. The chain uses TRBV20-1 and TRBJ2-7; no definite D call. From germline, CDR1 is DFQATT and CDR2 SNEGSKA (reference sequence). Trimming removed 8 bases at V and 4 bases at J, with 15 bases between. This CDR3 has 12 residues.

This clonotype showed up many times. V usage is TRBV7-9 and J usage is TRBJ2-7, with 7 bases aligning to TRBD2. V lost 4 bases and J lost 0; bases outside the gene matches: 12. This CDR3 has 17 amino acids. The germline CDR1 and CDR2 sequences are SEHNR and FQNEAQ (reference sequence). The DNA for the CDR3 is TGTGCCAGCAGCTCCATTTGGGACTACACGGGCTCCTACGAGCAGTACTTC. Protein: CASSSIWDYTGSYEQYF.